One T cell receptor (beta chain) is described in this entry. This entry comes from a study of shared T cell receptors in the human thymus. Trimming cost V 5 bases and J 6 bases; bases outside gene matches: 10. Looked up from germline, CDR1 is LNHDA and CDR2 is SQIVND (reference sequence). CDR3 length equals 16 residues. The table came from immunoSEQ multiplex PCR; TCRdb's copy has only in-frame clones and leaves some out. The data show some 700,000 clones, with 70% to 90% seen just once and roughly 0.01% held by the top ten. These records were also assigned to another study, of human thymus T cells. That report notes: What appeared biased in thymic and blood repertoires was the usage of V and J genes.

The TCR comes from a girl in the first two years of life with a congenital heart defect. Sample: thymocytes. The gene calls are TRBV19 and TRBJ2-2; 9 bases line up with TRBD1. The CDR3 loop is CASSLNSGTGSGELFF. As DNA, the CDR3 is TGTGCCAGTAGTTTAAACTCCGGGACAGGGTCCGGGGAGCTGTTTTTT.